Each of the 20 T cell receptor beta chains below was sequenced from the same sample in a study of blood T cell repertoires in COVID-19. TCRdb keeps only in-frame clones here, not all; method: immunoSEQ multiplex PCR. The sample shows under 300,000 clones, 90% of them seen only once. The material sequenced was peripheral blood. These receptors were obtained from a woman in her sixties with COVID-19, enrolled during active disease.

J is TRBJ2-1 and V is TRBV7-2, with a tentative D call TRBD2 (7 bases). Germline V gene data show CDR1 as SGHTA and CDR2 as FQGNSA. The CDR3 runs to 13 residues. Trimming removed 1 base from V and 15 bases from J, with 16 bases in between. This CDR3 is CASSLGGGGVRFF. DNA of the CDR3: TGTGCCAGCAGCTTAGGGGGGGGCGGCGTCCGGTTCTTC.

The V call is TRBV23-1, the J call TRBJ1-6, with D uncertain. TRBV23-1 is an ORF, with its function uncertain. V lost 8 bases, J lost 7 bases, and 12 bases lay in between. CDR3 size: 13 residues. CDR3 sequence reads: CASCGVGNSPLHF. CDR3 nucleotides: TGCGCCAGCTGCGGGGTGGGCAATTCACCCCTCCACTTT.

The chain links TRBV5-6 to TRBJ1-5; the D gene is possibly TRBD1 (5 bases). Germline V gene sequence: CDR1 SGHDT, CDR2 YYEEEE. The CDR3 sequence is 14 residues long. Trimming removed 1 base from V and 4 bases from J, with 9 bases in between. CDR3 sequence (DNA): TGTGCCAGCAGCTTGAGGACATATAATCAGCCCCAGCATTTT. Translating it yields CASSLRTYNQPQHF.

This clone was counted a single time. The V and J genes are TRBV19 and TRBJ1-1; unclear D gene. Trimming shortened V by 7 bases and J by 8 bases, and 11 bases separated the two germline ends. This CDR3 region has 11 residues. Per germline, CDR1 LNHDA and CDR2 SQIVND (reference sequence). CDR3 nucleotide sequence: TGTGCCAGTAATAGACGCGGGGAAGCTTTCTTT. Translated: CASNRRGEAFF.

In nucleotides, the CDR3 is TGTGCCAGTAGTCCCTCAGGGGGCGTCTATCAGCCCCAGCATTTT. Translation: CASSPSGGVYQPQHF. The chain combines TRBV19 with TRBJ1-5, with 8 bases lining up with TRBD1. J lost 5 bases, V lost 5 bases, and 8 bases had no gene match. The CDR3 has 15 amino acids. The germline gives CDR1 LNHDA, CDR2 SQIVND (reference sequence). Full variable domain (outside the CDR3, taken from reference TRBV19 and TRBJ1-5): DGGITQSPKYLFRKEGQNVTLSCEQNLNHDAMYWYRQDPGQGLRLIYYSQIVNDFQKGDIAEGYSVSREKKESFPLTVTSAQKNPTAFYLCASSPSGGVYQPQHFGDGTRLSIL.

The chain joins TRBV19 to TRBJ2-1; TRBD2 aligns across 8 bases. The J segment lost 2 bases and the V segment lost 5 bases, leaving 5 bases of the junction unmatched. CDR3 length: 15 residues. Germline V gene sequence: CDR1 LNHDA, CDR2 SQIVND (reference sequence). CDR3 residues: CASSGSGGPYNEQFF. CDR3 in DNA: TGTGCCAGTAGTGGGAGCGGGGGCCCCTACAATGAGCAGTTCTTC.

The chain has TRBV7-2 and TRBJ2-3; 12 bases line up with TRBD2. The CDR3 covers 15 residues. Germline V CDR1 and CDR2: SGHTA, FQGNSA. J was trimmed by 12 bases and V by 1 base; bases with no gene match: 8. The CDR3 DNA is TGTGCCAGCAGCTTAGTTCCTAGCGGGGGGGACCCCCAGTATTTT. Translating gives CASSLVPSGGDPQYF.

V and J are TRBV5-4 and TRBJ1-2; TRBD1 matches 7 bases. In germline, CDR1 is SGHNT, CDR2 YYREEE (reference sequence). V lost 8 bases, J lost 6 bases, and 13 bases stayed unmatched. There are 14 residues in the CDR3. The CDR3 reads CASYGQERYDGYTF. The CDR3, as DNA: TGTGCCAGTTACGGACAGGAAAGGTATGATGGCTACACCTTC.

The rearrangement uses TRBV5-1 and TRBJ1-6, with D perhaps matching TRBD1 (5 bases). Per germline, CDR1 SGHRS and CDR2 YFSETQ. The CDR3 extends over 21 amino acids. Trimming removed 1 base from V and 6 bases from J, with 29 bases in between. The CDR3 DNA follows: TGCGCCAGCAGCTTGTGGGCGGGGCCCGACCATACTTCTCCTGGTAATTCACCCCTCCACTTT. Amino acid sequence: CASSLWAGPDHTSPGNSPLHF.

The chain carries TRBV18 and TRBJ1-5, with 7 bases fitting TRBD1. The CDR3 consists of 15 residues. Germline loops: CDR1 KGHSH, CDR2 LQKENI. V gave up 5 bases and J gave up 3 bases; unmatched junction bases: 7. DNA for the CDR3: TGTGCCAGCTCATCACAGGACAGGTACAATCAGCCCCAGCATTTT. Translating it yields CASSSQDRYNQPQHF.

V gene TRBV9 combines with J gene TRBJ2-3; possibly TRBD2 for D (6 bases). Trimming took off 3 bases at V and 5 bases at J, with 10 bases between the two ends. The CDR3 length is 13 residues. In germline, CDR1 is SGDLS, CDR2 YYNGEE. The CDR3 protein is CASSGGDGDTQYF. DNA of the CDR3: TGTGCCAGCAGCGGCGGGGATGGAGATACGCAGTATTTT.

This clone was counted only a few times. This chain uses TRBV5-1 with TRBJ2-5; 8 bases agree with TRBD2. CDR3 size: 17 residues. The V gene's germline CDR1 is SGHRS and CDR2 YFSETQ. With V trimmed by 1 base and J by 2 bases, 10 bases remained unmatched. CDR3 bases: TGCGCCAGCAGCTTGTTGCCAGGAGCGGGGGCGCAAGAGACCCAGTACTTC. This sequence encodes CASSLLPGAGAQETQYF.

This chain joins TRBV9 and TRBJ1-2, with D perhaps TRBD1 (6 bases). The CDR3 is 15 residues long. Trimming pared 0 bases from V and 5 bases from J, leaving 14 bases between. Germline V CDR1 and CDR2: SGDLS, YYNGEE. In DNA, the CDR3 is TGTGCCAGCAGCGTAGGTGAGGGGGTGAATTATGGCTACACCTTC. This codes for CASSVGEGVNYGYTF. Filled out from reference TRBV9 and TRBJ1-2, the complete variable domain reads DSGVTQTPKHLITATGQRVTLRCSPRSGDLSVYWYQQSLDQGLQFLIQYYNGEERAKGNILERFSAQQFPDLHSELNLSSLELGDSALYFCASSVGEGVNYGYTFGSGTRLTVV.

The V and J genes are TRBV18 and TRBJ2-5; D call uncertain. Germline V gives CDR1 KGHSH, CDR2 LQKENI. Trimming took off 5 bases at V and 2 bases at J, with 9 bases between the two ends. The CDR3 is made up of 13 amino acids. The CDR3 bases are TGTGCCAGCTCAATGGCCTTACAAGAGACCCAGTACTTC. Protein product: CASSMALQETQYF.

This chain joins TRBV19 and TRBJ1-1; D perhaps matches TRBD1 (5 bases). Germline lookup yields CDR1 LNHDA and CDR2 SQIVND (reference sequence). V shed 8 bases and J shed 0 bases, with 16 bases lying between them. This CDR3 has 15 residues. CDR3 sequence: CASLVPGGLNTEAFF. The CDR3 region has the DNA TGTGCCAGTTTGGTTCCCGGGGGGTTGAACACTGAAGCTTTCTTT.

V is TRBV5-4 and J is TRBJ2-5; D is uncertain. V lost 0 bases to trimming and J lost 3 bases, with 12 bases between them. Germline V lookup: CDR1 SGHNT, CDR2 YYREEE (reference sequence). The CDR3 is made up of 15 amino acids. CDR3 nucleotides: TGTGCCAGCAGCTTGGCGAAAAACAGAAAAGAGACCCAGTACTTC. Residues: CASSLAKNRKETQYF.

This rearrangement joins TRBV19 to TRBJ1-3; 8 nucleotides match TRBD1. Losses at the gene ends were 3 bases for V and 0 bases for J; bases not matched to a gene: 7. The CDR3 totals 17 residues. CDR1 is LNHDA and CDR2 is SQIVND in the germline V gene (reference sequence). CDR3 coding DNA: TGTGCCAGTAGTATGGGGGACAGGACATACTCTGGAAACACCATATATTTT. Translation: CASSMGDRTYSGNTIYF.

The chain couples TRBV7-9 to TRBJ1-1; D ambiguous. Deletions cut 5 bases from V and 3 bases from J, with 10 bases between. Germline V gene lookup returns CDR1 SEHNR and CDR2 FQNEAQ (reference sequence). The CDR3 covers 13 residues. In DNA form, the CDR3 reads TGTGCCAGCAGCCGCCGGAGGGACACTGAAGCTTTCTTT. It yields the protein CASSRRRDTEAFF.

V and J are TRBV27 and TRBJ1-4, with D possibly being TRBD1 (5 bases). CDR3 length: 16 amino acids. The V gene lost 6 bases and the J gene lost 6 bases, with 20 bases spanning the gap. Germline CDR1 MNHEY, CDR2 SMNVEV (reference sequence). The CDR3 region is CASRDTLGGVDEKLFF. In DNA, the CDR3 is TGTGCCAGCAGGGACACGCTGGGGGGAGTTGATGAAAAACTGTTTTTT.

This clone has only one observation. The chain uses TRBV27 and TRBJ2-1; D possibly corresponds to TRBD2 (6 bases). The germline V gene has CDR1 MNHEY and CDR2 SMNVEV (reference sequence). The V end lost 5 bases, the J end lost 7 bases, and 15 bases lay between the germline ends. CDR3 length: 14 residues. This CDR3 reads CASSTGVGTNEQFF. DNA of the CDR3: TGTGCCAGCAGTACGGGGGTCGGGACGAATGAGCAGTTCTTC.